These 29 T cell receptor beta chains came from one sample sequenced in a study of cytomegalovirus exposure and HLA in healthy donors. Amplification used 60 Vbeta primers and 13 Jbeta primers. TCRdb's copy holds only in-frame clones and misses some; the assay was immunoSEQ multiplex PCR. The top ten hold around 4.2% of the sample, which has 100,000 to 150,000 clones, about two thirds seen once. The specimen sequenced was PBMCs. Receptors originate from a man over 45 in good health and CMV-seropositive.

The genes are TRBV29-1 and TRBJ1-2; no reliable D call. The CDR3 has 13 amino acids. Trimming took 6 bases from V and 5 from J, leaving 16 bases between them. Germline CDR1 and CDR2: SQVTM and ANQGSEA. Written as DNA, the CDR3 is TGCAGCGTCACAGACGTGGTCAGATATGGCTACACCTTC. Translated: CSVTDVVRYGYTF.

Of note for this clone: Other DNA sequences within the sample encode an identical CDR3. The CDR3, as DNA: TGTGCCAGTAGTATAACCCCCTATAGCAATCAGCCCCAGCATTTT. Translation gives CASSITPYSNQPQHF. The chain is built from TRBV19 and TRBJ1-5; D unclear. V shed 2 bases and J shed 0 bases, with 8 bases lying between them. Germline assignment: CDR1 LNHDA and CDR2 SQIVND (reference sequence). This CDR3 is built from 15 residues.

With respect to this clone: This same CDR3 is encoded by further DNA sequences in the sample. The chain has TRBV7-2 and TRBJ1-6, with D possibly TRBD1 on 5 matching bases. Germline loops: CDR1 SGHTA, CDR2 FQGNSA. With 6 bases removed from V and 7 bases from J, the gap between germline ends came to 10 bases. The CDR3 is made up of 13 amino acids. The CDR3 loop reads CASSRRVNSPLHF. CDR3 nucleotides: TGTGCCAGCAGTCGCAGGGTCAATTCACCCCTCCACTTT.

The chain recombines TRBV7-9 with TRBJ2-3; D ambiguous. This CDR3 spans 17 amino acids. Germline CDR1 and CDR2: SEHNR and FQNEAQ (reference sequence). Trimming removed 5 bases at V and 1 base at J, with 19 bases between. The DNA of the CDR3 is TGTGCCAGCAGCCCACGAGACGGGTCTTTGGGCACAGATACGCAGTATTTT. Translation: CASSPRDGSLGTDTQYF.

CDR3 DNA: TGTGCCAGCAGTGTGAGTCTCGGCAATGAGCAGTTCTTC. It is translated as CASSVSLGNEQFF. This chain links TRBV6-1 with TRBJ2-1; D not certain. There are 13 residues in the CDR3. V was trimmed by 4 bases and J by 6 bases, leaving 10 bases between them. Germline values: CDR1 MNHNS, CDR2 SASEGT.

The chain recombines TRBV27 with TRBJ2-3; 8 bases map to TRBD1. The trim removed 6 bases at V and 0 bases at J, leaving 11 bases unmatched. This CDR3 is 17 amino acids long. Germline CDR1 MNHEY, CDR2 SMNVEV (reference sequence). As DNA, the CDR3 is TGTGCCAGCAGAGACAGGGGCCATCGATCTAGCACAGATACGCAGTATTTT. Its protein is CASRDRGHRSSTDTQYF.

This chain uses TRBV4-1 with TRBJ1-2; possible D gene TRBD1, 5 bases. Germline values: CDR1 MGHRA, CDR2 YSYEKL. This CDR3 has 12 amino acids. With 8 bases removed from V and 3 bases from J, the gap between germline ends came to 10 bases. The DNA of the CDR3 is TGCGCCAGCGGGCAGGGCTACTATGGCTACACCTTC. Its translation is CASGQGYYGYTF.

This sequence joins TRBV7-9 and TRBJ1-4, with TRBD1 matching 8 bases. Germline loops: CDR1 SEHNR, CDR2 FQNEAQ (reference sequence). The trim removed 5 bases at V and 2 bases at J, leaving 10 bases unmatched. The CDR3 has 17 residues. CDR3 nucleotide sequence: TGTGCCAGCAGCCTACTTGGACAGGGATTGACTAATGAAAAACTGTTTTTT. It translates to CASSLLGQGLTNEKLFF.

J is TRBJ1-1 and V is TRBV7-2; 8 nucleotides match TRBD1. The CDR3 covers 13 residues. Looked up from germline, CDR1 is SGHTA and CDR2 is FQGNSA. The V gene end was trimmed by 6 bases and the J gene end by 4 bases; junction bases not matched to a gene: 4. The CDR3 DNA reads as TGTGCCAGCAGTTTTACAGGGGGCACTGAAGCTTTCTTT. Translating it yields CASSFTGGTEAFF.

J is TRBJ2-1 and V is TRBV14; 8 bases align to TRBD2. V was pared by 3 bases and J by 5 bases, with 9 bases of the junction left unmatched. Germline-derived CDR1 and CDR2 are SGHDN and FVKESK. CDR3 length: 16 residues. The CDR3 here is CASSQKAGARNNEQFF. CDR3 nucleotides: TGTGCCAGCAGCCAGAAAGCGGGAGCGCGAAACAATGAGCAGTTCTTC.

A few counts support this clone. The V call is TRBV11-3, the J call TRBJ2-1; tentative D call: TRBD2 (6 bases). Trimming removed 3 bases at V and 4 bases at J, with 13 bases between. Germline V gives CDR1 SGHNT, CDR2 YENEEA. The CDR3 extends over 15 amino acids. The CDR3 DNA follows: TGTGCCAGCAGCTTCGGGGGTTCCACATACAATGAGCAGTTCTTC. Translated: CASSFGGSTYNEQFF. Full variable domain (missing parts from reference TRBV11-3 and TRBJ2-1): EAGVVQSPRYKIIEKKQPVAFWCNPISGHNTLYWYLQNLGQGPELLIRYENEEAVDDSQLPKDRFSAERLKGVDSTLKIQPAELGDSAVYLCASSFGGSTYNEQFFGPGTRLTVL.

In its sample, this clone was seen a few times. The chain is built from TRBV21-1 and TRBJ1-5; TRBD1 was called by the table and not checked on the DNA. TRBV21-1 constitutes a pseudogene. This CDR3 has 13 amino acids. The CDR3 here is CASSNRQLEPQHF. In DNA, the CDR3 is TGTGCCAGCAGCAATCGACAGTTGGAGCCCCAGCATTTT.

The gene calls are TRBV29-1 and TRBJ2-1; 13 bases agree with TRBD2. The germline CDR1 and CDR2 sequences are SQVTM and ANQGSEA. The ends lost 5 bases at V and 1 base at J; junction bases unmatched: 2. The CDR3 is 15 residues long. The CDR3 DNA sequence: TGCAGCGTTCTGGGACTAGCGGGATCCTACAATGAGCAGTTCTTC. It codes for CSVLGLAGSYNEQFF.

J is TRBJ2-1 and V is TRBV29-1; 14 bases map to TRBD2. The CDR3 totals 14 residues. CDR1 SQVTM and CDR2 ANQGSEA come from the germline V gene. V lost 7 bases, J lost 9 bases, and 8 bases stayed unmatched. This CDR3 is CSERLAGGPGEQFF. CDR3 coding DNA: TGCAGCGAGCGACTAGCGGGAGGGCCGGGTGAGCAGTTCTTC.

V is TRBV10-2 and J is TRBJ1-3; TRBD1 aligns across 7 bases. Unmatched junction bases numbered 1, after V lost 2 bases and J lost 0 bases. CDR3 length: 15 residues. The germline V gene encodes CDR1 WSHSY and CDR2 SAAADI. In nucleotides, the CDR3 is TGCGCCAGCAGTGAGACAGGGGCCTCTGGAAACACCATATATTTT. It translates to CASSETGASGNTIYF.

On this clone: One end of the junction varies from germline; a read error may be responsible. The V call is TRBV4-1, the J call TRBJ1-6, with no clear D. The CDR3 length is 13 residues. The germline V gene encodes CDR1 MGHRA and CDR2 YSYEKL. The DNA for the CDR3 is TGCGCCAGCAGGCAATATAGTGATTCACCCCTCCGCTTT. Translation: CASRQYSDSPLRF.

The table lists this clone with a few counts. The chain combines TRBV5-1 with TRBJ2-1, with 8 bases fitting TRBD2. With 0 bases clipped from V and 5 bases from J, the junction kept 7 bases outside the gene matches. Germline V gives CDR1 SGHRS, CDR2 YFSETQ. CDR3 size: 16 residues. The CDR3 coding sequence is TGCGCCAGCAGCTTGGAGGTTGGGACTAGAAACAATGAGCAGTTCTTC. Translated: CASSLEVGTRNNEQFF.

CDR3 region: CASSGGETQYF. The CDR3 bases are TGTGCCAGTTCCGGGGGAGAGACCCAGTACTTC. The chain combines TRBV19 with TRBJ2-5; possible D gene TRBD2, 6 bases. The CDR3 is 11 amino acids. CDR1 is LNHDA, CDR2 SQIVND, per germline (reference sequence). Trimming removed 8 bases from V and 4 bases from J, with 8 bases in between.

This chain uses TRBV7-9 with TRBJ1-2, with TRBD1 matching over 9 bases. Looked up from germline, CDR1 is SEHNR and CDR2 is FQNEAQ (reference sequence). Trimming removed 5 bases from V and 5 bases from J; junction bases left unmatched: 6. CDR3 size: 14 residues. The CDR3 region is CASSHTGGGYGYTF. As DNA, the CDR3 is TGTGCCAGCAGCCACACAGGGGGCGGTTATGGCTACACCTTC.

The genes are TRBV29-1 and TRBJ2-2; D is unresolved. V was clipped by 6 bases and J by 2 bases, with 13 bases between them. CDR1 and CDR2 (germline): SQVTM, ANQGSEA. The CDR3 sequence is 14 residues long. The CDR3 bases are TGCAGCGTCCTGCAGAATCCTAACACCGGGGAGCTGTTTTTT. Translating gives CSVLQNPNTGELFF.

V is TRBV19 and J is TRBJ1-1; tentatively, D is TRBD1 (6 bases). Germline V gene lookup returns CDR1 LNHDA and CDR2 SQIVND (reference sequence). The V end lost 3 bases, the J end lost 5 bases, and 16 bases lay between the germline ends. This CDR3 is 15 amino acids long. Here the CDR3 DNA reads TGTGCCAGTAGTATCGGGTCAGGGGCTCGGACTGAAGCTTTCTTT. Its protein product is CASSIGSGARTEAFF.

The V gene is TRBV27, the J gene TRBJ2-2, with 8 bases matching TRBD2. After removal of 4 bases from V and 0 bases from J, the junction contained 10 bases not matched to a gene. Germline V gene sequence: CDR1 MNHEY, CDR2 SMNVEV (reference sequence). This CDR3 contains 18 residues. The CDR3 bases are TGTGCCAGCAGTTCGGGACTAGGAGACTTCGCGAACACCGGGGAGCTGTTTTTT. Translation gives CASSSGLGDFANTGELFF.

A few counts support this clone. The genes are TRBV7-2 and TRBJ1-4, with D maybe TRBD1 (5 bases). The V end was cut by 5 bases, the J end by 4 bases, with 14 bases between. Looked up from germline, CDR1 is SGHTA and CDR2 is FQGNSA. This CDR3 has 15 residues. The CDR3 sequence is CASSRDGTVNEKLFF. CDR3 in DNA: TGTGCCAGCAGCCGAGACGGGACTGTTAATGAAAAACTGTTTTTT.

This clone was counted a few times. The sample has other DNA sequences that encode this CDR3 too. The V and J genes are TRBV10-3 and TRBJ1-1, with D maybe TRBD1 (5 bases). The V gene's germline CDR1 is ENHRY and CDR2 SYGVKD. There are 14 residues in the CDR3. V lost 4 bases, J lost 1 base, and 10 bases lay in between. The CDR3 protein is CAISVGGPNTEAFF. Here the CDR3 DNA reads TGTGCCATCAGTGTGGGGGGACCGAACACTGAAGCTTTCTTT.

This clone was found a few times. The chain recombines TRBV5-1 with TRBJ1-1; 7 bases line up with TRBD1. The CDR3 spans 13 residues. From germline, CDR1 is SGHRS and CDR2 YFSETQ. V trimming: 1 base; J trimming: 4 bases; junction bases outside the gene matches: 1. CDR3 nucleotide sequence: TGCGCCAGCAGCTTGAGGGGGCTCACTGAAGCTTTCTTT. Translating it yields CASSLRGLTEAFF.

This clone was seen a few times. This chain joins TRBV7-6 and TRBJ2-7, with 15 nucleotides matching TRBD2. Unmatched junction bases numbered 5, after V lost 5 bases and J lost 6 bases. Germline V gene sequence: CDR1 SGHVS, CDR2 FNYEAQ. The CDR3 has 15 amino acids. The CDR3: CASSGGTSGGTEQYF. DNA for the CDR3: TGTGCCAGCAGCGGAGGGACTAGCGGGGGGACCGAGCAGTACTTC.

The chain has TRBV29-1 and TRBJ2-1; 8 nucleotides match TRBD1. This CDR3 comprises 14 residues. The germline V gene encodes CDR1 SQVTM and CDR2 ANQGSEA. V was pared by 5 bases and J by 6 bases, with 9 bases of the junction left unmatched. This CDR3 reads CSVPSGQVPNEQFF. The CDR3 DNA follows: TGCAGCGTTCCCTCGGGACAGGTACCCAATGAGCAGTTCTTC.

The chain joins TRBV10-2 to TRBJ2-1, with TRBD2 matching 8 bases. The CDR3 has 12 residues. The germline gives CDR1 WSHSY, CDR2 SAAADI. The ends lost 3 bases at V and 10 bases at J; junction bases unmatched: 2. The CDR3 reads CASSDLAGEQFF. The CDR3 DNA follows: TGCGCCAGCAGTGACCTAGCGGGCGAGCAGTTCTTC.

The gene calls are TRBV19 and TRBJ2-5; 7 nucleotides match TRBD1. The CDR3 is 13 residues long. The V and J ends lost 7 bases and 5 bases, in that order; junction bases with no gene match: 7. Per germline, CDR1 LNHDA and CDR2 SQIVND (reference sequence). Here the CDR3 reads CASTTTGNETQYF. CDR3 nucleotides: TGTGCCAGTACCACGACAGGGAATGAGACCCAGTACTTC.